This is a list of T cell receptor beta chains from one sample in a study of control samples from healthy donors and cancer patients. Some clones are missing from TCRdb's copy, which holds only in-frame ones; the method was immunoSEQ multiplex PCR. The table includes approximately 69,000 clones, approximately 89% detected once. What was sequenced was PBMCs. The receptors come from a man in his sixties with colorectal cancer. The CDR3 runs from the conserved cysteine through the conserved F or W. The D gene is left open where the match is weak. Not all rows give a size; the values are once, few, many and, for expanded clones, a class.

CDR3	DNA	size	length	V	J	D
CASRGDYEQYF	TGTGCCAGCAGGGGGGACTACGAGCAGTACTTC	.	11	TRBV6-5	TRBJ2-7	.
CASSIDRGTDTQYF	TGTGCCAGTAGTATAGACAGGGGGACAGATACGCAGTATTTT	.	14	TRBV19	TRBJ2-3	TRBD1
CASSYSTGLSEQYF	TGTGCCAGCAGTTACTCGACTGGGCTTTCCGAGCAGTACTTC	.	14	TRBV6-2/TRBV6-3	TRBJ2-7	.
CASSRQALGTQYF	TGTGCCAGCTCGAGACAGGCCTTAGGGACGCAGTATTTT	once	13	TRBV5-6	TRBJ2-3	.
CASSLRGRGNWEPQHF	TGTGCCAGCAGCTTGCGGGGCAGGGGGAACTGGGAGCCCCAGCATTTT	.	16	TRBV5-8	TRBJ1-5	TRBD1
CASSQSGKAYEQYF	TGTGCCAGCAGTCAATCCGGGAAAGCGTACGAGCAGTACTTC	.	14	TRBV27	TRBJ2-7	.
CASNGRGLNTEAFF	TGTGCCAGCAATGGGCGAGGGCTGAACACTGAAGCTTTCTTT	.	14	TRBV6-5	TRBJ1-1	.
CASSFDGAGELFF	TGTGCCAGCAGCTTTGATGGGGCCGGGGAGCTGTTTTTT	.	13	TRBV5-4	TRBJ2-2	.
CASSPQINEKLFF	TGTGCCAGCTCACCCCAGATTAATGAAAAACTGTTTTTT	.	13	TRBV18	TRBJ1-4	.
CASSYSETGGYTF	TGTGCCAGCAGTTACTCTGAAACGGGTGGCTACACCTTC	.	13	TRBV6-6	TRBJ1-2	.
CASSLQLSNTGELFF	TGTGCCAGCAGCTTGCAGTTATCGAACACCGGGGAGCTGTTTTTT	few	15	TRBV5-4	TRBJ2-2	.
CASAQGQGYQPQHF	TGTGCTAGTGCCCAAGGACAGGGATATCAGCCCCAGCATTTT	.	14	TRBV12-5	TRBJ1-5	TRBD1
CASSLPGGATNEKLFF	TGCGCCAGCAGCCTCCCCGGGGGCGCGACTAATGAAAAACTGTTTTTT	.	16	TRBV4-1	TRBJ1-4	.
CASRVGLLYGYTF	TGTGCCAGCAGAGTGGGGTTACTCTATGGCTACACCTTC	.	13	TRBV2	TRBJ1-2	.
CASSLYWQNSYEQYF	TGTGCCAGCAGCTTGTACTGGCAGAACTCCTACGAGCAGTACTTC	.	15	TRBV5-5	TRBJ2-7	.
CASSSGGLRQFF	TGTGCCAGCAGTTCTGGGGGGTTAAGGCAGTTCTTC	.	12	TRBV6-2/TRBV6-3	TRBJ2-1	.
CSVLEWETQYF	TGCAGTGTCTTAGAGTGGGAGACCCAGTACTTC	.	11	TRBV20-1	TRBJ2-5	.
CASSPWVTGGTNLPYNEQFF	TGCGCCAGCAGCCCCTGGGTGACGGGGGGGACCAACCTCCCCTACAATGAGCAGTTCTTC	.	20	TRBV4-1	TRBJ2-1	TRBD2
CASSLAASGGQETQYF	TGCGCCAGCAGCTTGGCGGCTAGCGGGGGGCAAGAGACCCAGTACTTC	.	16	TRBV5-1	TRBJ2-5	TRBD2
CASSYVSGLNTGELFF	TGTGCCAGCAGCTACGTTTCCGGGTTGAACACCGGGGAGCTGTTTTTT	few	16	TRBV6-5	TRBJ2-2	.
CASSLGVREYAGELFF	TGTGCCAGCAGCTTGGGGGTCAGGGAATACGCCGGGGAGCTGTTTTTT	.	16	TRBV5-6	TRBJ2-2	.
CAWSVGDTQYF	TGTGCCTGGAGTGTGGGGGATACGCAGTATTTT	once	11	TRBV30	TRBJ2-3	.
CATSDPTDTYNEQFF	TGTGCCACCAGTGACCCGACAGATACCTACAATGAGCAGTTCTTC	.	15	TRBV24-1	TRBJ2-1	.
CASSLAPPGTYEQYF	TGTGCCAGCAGCTTAGCCCCCCCAGGGACCTACGAGCAGTACTTC	.	15	TRBV7-2	TRBJ2-7	.
CASTLGGQGTGELFF	TGCGCCAGCACCCTGGGGGGACAGGGGACCGGGGAGCTGTTTTTT	.	15	TRBV5-1	TRBJ2-2	TRBD1
CASSPSSGVDTQYF	TGTGCCAGCAGTCCCTCTAGCGGGGTAGATACGCAGTATTTT	.	14	TRBV5-4	TRBJ2-3	TRBD2
CASSQKLAGGPYNEQFF	TGTGCCAGCAGCCAGAAGCTAGCGGGGGGTCCCTACAATGAGCAGTTCTTC	.	17	TRBV4-2	TRBJ2-1	TRBD2
CASSNLPGGQYF	TGTGCCAGCAGTAATCTCCCGGGCGGGCAGTACTTC	.	12	TRBV28	TRBJ2-7	.
CASSYGQSVLDEQYF	TGTGCCAGCAGTTATGGCCAGAGTGTTTTGGACGAGCAGTACTTC	.	15	TRBV6-2/TRBV6-3	TRBJ2-7	.
CASRRDTNEKLFF	TGTGCCAGCAGGCGAGATACTAATGAAAAACTGTTTTTT	.	13	TRBV6-5	TRBJ1-4	.
CASISGGQGTAIYF	TGTGCCAGCATCTCCGGGGGACAAGGAACCGCCATATATTTT	.	14	TRBV28	TRBJ1-3	.
CASSDPLRGGISNSPLHF	TGTGCCAGCAGTGATCCCCTTCGGGGGGGCATTTCGAATTCACCCCTCCACTTT	once	18	TRBV2	TRBJ1-6	.